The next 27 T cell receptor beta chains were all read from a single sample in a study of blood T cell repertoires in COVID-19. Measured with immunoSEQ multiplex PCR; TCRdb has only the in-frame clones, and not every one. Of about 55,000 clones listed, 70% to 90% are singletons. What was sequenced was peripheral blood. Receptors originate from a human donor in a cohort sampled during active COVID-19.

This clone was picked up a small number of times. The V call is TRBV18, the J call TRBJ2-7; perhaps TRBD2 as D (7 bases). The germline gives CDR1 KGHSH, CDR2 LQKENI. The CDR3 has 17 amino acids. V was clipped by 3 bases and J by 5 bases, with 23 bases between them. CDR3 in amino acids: CASSPPPVGRGSHEQYF. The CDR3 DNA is TGTGCCAGCTCACCCCCCCCTGTAGGGAGGGGGAGCCACGAGCAGTACTTC.

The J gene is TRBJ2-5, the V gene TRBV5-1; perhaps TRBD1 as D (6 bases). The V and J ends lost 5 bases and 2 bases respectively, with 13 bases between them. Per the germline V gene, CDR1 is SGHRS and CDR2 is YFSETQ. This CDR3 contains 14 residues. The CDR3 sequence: CASRGTSDQETQYF. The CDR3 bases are TGCGCCAGCAGGGGGACATCGGATCAAGAGACCCAGTACTTC. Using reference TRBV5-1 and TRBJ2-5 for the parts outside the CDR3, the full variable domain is KAGVTQTPRYLIKTRGQQVTLSCSPISGHRSVSWYQQTPGQGLQFLFEYFSETQRNKGNFPGRFSGRQFSNSRSEMNVSTLELGDSALYLCASRGTSDQETQYFGPGTRLLVL.

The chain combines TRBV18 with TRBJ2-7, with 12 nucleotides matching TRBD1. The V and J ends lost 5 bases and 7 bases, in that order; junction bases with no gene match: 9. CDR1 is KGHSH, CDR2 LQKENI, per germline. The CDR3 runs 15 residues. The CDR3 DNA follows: TGTGCCAGCTCAGAAACGGGACAGGGGGCGAGGGAGCAGTACTTC. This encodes CASSETGQGAREQYF. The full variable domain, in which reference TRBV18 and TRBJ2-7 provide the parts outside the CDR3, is NAGVMQNPRHLVRRRGQEARLRCSPMKGHSHVYWYRQLPEEGLKFMVYLQKENIIDESGMPKERFSAEFPKEGPSILRIQQVVRGDSAAYFCASSETGQGAREQYFGPGTRLTVT.

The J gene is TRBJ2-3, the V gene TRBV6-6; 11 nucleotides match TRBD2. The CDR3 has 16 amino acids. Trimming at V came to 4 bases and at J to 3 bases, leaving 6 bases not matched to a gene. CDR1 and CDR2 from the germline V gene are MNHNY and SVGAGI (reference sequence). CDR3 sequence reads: CASSSGLADVTDTQYF. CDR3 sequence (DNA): TGTGCCAGCAGTTCGGGACTAGCGGACGTAACAGATACGCAGTATTTT.

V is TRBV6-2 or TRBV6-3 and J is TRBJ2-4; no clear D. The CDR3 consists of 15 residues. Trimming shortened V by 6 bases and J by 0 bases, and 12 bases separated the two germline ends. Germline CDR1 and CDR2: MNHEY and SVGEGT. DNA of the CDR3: TGTGCCAGCAGCCCACTTACTCTAGCCAAAAACATTCAGTACTTC. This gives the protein CASSPLTLAKNIQYF.

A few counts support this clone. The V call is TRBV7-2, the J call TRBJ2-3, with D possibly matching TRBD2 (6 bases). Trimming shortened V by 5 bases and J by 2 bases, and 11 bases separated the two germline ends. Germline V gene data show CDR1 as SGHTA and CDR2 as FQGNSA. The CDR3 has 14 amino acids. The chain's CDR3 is CASSPDYHTDTQYF. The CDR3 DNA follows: TGTGCCAGCAGCCCGGACTACCACACAGATACGCAGTATTTT.

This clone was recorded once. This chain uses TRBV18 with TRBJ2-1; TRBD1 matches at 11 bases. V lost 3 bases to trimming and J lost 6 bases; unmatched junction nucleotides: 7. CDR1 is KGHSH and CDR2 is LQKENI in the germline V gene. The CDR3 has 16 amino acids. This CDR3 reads CASSPPYGTGGNEQFF. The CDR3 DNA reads TGTGCCAGCTCACCTCCTTATGGGACAGGGGGCAATGAGCAGTTCTTC.

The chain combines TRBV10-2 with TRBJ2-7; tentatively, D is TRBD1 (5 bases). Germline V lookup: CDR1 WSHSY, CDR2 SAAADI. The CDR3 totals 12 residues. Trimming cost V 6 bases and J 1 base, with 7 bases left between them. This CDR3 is CASSQGSYEQYF. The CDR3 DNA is TGCGCCAGCAGCCAGGGTTCCTACGAGCAGTACTTC.

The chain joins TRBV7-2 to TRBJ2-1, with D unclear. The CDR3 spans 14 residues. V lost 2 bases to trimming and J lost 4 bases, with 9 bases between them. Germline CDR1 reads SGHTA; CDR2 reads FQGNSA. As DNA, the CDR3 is TGTGCCAGCAGCTTAAGAGGCGAGTACAATGAGCAGTTCTTC. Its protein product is CASSLRGEYNEQFF.

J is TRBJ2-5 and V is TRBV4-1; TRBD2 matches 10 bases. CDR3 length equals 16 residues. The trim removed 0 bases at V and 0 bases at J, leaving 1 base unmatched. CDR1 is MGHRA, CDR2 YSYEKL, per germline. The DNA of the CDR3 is TGCGCCAGCAGCCAAGATACTAGCGGGGACCAAGAGACCCAGTACTTC. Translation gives CASSQDTSGDQETQYF.

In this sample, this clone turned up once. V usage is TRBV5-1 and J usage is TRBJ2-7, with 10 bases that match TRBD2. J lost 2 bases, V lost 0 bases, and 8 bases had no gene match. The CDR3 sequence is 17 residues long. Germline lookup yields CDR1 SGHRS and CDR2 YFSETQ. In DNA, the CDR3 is TGCGCCAGCAGCTTGGAAATAGCGGGAGGCGTGGCCTACGAGCAGTACTTC. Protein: CASSLEIAGGVAYEQYF.

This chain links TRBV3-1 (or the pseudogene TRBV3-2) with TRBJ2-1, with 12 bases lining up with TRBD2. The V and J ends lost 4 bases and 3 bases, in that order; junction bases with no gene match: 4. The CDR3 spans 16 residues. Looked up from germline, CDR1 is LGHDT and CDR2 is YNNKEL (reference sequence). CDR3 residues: CASSRRLAGDYNEQFF. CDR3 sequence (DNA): TGTGCCAGCAGCCGCAGACTAGCGGGAGACTACAATGAGCAGTTCTTC.

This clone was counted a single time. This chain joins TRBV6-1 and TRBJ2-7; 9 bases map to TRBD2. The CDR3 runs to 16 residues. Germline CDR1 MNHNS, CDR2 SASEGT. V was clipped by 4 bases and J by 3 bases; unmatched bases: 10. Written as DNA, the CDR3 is TGTGCCAGCAGTGGGGACCAGCTAGCGGGACGCTACGAGCAGTACTTC. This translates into CASSGDQLAGRYEQYF.

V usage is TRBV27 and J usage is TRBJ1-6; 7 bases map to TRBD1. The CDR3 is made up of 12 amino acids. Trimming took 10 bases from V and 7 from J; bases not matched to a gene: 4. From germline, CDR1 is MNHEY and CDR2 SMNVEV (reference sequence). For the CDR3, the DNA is TGTGCCAAAAGGGGGCGCAATTCACCCCTCCACTTT. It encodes CAKRGRNSPLHF.

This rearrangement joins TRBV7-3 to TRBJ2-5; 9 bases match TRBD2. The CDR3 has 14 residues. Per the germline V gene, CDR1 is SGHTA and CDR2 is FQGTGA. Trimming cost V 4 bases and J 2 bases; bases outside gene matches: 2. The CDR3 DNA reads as TGTGCCAGCAGCTCCCTAGCGGGACAAGAGACCCAGTACTTC. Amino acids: CASSSLAGQETQYF.

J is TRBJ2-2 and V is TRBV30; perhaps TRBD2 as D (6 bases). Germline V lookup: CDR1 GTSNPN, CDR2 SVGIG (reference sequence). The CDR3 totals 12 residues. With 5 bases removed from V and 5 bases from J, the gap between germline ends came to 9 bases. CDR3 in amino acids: CAWARGTGELFF. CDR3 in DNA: TGTGCCTGGGCTCGGGGGACCGGGGAGCTGTTTTTT.

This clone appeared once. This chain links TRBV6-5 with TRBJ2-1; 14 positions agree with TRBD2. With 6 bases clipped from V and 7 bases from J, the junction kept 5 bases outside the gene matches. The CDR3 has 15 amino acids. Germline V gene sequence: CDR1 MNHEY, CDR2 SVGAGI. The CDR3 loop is CASSKGLAGVNEQFF. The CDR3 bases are TGTGCCAGCAGCAAGGGACTAGCGGGAGTAAATGAGCAGTTCTTC.

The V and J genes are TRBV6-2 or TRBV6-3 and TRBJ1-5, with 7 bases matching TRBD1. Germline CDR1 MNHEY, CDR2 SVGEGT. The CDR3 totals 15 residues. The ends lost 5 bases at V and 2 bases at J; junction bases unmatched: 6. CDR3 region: CASSTGALGNQPQHF. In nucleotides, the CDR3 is TGTGCCAGCAGTACAGGGGCCCTCGGCAATCAGCCCCAGCATTTT.

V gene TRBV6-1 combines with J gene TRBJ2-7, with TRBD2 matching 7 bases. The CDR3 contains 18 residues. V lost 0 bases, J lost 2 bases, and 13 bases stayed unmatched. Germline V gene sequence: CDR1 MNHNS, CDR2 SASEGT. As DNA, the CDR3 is TGTGCCAGCAGTGAAGCCTTCGGGGGGACCTCTGAAACCTACGAGCAGTACTTC. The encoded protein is CASSEAFGGTSETYEQYF.

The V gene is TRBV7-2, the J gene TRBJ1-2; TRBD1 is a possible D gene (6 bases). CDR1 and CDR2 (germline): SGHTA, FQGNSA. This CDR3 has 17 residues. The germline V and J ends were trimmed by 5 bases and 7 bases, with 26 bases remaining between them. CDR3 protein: CASSRDHTGHPGGGYTF. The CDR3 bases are TGTGCCAGCAGCCGTGACCACACAGGGCATCCTGGTGGTGGCTACACCTTC.

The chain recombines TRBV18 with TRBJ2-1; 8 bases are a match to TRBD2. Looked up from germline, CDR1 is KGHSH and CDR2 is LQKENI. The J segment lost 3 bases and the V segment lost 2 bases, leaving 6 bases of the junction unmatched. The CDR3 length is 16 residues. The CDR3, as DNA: TGTGCCAGCTCACCATCGGCAGCGGGAGTCTACAATGAGCAGTTCTTC. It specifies CASSPSAAGVYNEQFF.

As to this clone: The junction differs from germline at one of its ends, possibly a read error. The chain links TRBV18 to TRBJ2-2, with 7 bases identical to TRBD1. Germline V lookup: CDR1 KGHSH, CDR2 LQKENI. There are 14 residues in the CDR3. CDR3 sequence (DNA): TGTGTCAGCTCACCGACAGGGACCACCGGGGAGCTGTTTTTT. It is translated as CVSSPTGTTGELFF. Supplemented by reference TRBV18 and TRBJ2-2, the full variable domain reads NAGVMQNPRHLVRRRGQEARLRCSPMKGHSHVYWYRQLPEEGLKFMVYLQKENIIDESGMPKERFSAEFPKEGPSILRIQQVVRGDSAAYFCVSSPTGTTGELFFGEGSRLTVL.

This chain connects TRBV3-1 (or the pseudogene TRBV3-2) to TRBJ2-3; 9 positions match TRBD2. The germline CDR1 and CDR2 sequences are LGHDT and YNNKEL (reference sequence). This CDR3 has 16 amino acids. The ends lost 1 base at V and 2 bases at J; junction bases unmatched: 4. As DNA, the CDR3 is TGTGCCAGCAGCCAAGGGGGACTAGCTTTCACAGATACGCAGTATTTT. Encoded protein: CASSQGGLAFTDTQYF.

The CDR3 nucleotides read TGCGCCAGCAGCCGAGGACAGGGACGGGAGGAAAAACTGTTTTTT. It yields the protein CASSRGQGREEKLFF. J is TRBJ1-4 and V is TRBV5-1; the match to TRBD1 covers 8 bases. Germline assignment: CDR1 SGHRS and CDR2 YFSETQ. CDR3 length: 15 residues. The V segment lost 4 bases and the J segment 8 bases; nucleotides outside the gene matches: 10.

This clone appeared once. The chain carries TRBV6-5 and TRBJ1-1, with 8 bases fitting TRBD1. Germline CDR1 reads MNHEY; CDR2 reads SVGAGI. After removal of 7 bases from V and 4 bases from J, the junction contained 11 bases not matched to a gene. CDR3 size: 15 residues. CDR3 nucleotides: TGTGCCAGCATCAAGGACCGGGACAGGCCCACTGAAGCTTTCTTT. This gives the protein CASIKDRDRPTEAFF.

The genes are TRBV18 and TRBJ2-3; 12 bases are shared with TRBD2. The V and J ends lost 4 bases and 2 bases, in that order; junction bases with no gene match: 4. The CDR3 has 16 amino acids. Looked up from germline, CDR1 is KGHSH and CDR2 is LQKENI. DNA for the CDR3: TGTGCCAGCTCACGACGGACTAGCGGGAACACAGATACGCAGTATTTT. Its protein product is CASSRRTSGNTDTQYF.

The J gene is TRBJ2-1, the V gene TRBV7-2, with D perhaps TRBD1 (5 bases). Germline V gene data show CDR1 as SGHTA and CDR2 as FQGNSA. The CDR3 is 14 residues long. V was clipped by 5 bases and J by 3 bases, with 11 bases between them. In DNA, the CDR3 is TGTGCCAGCAGCCGCGACAGAAGCTACAATGAGCAGTTCTTC. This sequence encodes CASSRDRSYNEQFF.